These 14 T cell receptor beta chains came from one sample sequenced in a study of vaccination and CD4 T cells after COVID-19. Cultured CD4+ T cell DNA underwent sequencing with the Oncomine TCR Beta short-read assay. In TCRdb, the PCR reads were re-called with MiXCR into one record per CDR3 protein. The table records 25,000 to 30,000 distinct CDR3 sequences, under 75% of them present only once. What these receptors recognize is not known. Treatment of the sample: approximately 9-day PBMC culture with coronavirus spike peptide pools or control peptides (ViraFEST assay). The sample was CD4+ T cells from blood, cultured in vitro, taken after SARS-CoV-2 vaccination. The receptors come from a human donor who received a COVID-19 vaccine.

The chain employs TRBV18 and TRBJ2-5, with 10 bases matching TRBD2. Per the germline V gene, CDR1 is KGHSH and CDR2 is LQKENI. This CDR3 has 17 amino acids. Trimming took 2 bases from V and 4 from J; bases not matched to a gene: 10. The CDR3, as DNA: TGTGCCAGCTCACCAGCGAGCGGGGGGGCTGGCGCAGAGACCCAGTACTTC. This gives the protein CASSPASGGAGAETQYF.

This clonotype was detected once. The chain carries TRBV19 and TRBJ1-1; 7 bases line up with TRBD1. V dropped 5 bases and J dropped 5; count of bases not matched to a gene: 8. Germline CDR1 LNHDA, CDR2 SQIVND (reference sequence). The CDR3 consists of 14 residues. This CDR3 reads CASSSRQGRTEAFF. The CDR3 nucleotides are TGTGCCAGTAGTTCACGACAGGGTAGGACTGAAGCTTTCTTT.

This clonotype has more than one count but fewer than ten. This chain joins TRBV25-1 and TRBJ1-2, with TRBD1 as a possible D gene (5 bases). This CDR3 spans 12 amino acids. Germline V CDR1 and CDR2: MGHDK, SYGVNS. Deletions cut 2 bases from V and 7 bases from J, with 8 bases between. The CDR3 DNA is TGTGCCAGCAGTGAAGGGGGTAGTGGCTACACCTTC. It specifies CASSEGGSGYTF.

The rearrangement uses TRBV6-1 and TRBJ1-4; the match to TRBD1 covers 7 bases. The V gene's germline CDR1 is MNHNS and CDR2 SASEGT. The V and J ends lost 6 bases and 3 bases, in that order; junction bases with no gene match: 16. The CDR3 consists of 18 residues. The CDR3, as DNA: TGTGCCAGCAGCAGCGGACAGGTTCAGCCTCTAGCTAATGAAAAACTGTTTTTT. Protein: CASSSGQVQPLANEKLFF.

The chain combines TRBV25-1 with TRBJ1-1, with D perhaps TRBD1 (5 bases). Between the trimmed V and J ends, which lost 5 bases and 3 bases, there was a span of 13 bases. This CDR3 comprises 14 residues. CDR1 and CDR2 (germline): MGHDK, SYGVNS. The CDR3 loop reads CASSSRGEDTEAFF. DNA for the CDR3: TGTGCCAGCAGTTCCCGGGGCGAGGACACTGAAGCTTTCTTT.

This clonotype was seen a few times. For the CDR3, the DNA is TGTGCCAGCAGCTACGGGACTAGCAATCAGCCCCAGCATTTT. Amino acid sequence: CASSYGTSNQPQHF. V and J are TRBV28 and TRBJ1-5, with D possibly matching TRBD1 (5 bases). The CDR3 has 14 amino acids. V was cut by 6 bases and J by 0 bases, with 9 bases left in between. Germline V lookup: CDR1 MDHEN, CDR2 SYDVKM.

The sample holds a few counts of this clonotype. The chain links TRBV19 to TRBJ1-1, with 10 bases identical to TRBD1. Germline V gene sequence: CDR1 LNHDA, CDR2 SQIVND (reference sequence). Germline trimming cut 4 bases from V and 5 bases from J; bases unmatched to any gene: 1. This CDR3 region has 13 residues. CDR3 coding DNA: TGTGCCAGTAGTAGACAGGGGGCGACTGAAGCTTTCTTT. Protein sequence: CASSRQGATEAFF.

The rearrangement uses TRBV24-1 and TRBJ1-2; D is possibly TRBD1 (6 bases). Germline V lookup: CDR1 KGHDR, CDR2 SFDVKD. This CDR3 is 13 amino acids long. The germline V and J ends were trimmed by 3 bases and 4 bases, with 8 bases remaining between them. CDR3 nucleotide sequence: TGTGCCACCAGTGATCTGGGGGCCTATGGCTACACCTTC. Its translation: CATSDLGAYGYTF.

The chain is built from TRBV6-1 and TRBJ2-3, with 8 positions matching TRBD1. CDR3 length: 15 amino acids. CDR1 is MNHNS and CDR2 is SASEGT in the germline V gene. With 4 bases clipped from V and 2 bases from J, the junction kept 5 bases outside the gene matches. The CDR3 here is CASSVDRDATDTQYF. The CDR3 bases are TGTGCCAGCAGTGTGGACAGGGACGCCACAGATACGCAGTATTTT.

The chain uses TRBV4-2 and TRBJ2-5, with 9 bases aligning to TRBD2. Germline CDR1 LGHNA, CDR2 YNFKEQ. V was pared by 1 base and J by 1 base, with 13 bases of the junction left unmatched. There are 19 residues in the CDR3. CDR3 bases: TGTGCCAGCAGCCAAGTCAAGAACCGGGCTAGCGGGGCCCAAGAGACCCAGTACTTC. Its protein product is CASSQVKNRASGAQETQYF.

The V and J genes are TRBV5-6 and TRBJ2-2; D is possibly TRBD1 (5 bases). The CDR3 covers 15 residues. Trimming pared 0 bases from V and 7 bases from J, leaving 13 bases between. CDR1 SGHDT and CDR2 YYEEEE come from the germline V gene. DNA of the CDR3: TGTGCCAGCAGCTTGGGGGGCGCTTTTATCGGGGAGCTGTTTTTT. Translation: CASSLGGAFIGELFF.

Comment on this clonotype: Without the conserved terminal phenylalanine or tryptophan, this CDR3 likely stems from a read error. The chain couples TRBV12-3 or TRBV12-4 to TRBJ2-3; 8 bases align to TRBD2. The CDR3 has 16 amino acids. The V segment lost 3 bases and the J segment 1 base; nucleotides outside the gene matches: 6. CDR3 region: CASSLAAGERTDTQYS. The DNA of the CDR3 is TGTGCCAGCAGTTTGGCAGCGGGGGAGCGCACAGATACGCAGTATTCT.

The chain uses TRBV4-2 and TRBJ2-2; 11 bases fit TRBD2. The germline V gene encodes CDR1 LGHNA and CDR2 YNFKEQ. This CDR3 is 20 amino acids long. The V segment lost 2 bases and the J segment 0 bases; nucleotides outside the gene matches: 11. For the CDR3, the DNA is TGTGCCAGCAGCCAAAAGCCCGTAGCGGGGGGGGTCACGAACACCGGGGAGCTGTTTTTT. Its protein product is CASSQKPVAGGVTNTGELFF.

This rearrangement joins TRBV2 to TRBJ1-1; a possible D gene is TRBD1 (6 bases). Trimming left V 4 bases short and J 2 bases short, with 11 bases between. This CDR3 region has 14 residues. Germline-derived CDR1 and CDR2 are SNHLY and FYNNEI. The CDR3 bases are TGTGCCAGCAGTGCGGGACACTTAAACACTGAAGCTTTCTTT. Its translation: CASSAGHLNTEAFF.